These T cell receptor beta chains were read from a single sample in a study of graft-versus-host responses after intestinal transplantation. The protocol was immunoSEQ multiplex PCR, while the TCRdb copy is restricted to in-frame clones and leaves out a portion. The repertoire holds tens of thousands of clones, with roughly nine tenths as singletons. These receptors' targets are unknown. The source was unstimulated CD8+ T cells sorted from spleen or lymph node cells, collected before intestinal transplant. The receptors shown here come from a human donor who received an intestinal transplant. Each CDR3 is given with its conserved first and last residue. A D gene is named only where the DNA matches it firmly. Size is stated for part of the rows, as once, few or many counts, or as a class when the clone is expanded.

V	D	size	J	CDR3	DNA
TRBV20-1	TRBD1	.	TRBJ2-1	CKDRGRNEQFF	TGCAAAGACAGGGGTAGGAATGAGCAGTTCTTC
TRBV7-3	TRBD2	.	TRBJ2-1	CASSLAGVNEQFF	TGTGCCAGCAGCCTAGCGGGAGTTAATGAGCAGTTCTTC
TRBV5-1	TRBD1	.	TRBJ1-6	CASSLGTGGLSPLHF	TGCGCCAGCAGCTTAGGGACAGGGGGTCTTTCACCCCTCCACTTT
TRBV7-8	.	.	TRBJ2-3	CASSFSLALENTQYF	TGTGCCAGCAGCTTTTCCCTAGCACTGGAGAATACGCAGTATTTT
TRBV2	TRBD2	.	TRBJ2-3	CASSPEAGGDLLTDTQYF	TGTGCCAGCAGTCCTGAGGCGGGAGGGGACCTCCTCACAGATACGCAGTATTTT
TRBV5-1	.	.	TRBJ1-2	CASSLGVATYGYTF	TGCGCCAGCAGCTTGGGCGTAGCCACCTATGGCTACACCTTC
TRBV4-1	TRBD2	.	TRBJ2-7	CASSHRLAGPYEQYF	TGCGCCAGCAGCCATAGACTAGCGGGCCCCTACGAGCAGTACTTC
TRBV5-1	TRBD1	.	TRBJ1-1	CASSTRQGRRYTEAFF	TGCGCCAGCAGCACCCGACAGGGCCGACGGTACACTGAAGCTTTCTTT
TRBV28	TRBD2	.	TRBJ2-3	CASSLGRAGLTDTQYF	TGTGCCAGCAGTTTAGGGAGGGCGGGACTCACAGATACGCAGTATTTT
TRBV4-2	.	.	TRBJ1-5	CASSKGAGFSNQPQHF	TGTGCCAGCAGCAAGGGTGCAGGGTTTAGCAATCAGCCCCAGCATTTT
TRBV15	TRBD1	.	TRBJ2-6	CATSSQTGNGANVLTF	TGTGCCACCAGCAGCCAGACAGGGAACGGGGCCAACGTCCTGACTTTC
TRBV6-5	.	.	TRBJ1-1	CASSCLGGSTEAFF	TGTGCCAGCAGCTGCCTCGGGGGGTCGACTGAAGCTTTCTTT
TRBV13	.	.	TRBJ2-3	CASSLGGEVADTQYF	TGTGCCAGCAGCTTAGGAGGGGAGGTCGCAGATACGCAGTATTTT
TRBV6-1	.	.	TRBJ2-7	CASSSGRYEQYF	TGTGCCAGCAGTTCAGGGCGCTACGAGCAGTACTTC
TRBV5-6	.	once	TRBJ2-1	CASSEKPGLIIYNEQFF	TGTGCCAGCAGCGAAAAGCCGGGACTGATTATCTACAATGAGCAGTTCTTC
TRBV15	.	.	TRBJ1-1	CATSTTRQRNTEAFF	TGTGCCACCAGCACCACCCGACAAAGGAACACTGAAGCTTTCTTT
TRBV28	TRBD1	.	TRBJ1-5	CASSFRDSFNQPQHF	TGTGCCAGCAGCTTCCGGGACAGCTTCAATCAGCCCCAGCATTTT
TRBV14	TRBD2	.	TRBJ2-1	CASHIGTSGIKQFF	TGTGCCAGCCATATCGGGACTAGCGGGATAAAGCAGTTCTTC
TRBV5-1	.	.	TRBJ1-2	CASSLGRRRYGYTF	TGCGCCAGCAGCTTAGGACGGAGGAGATATGGCTACACCTTC
TRBV11-2	.	.	TRBJ1-1	CASRTWGTGAPGRFF	.
TRBV7-8	.	.	TRBJ2-7	CASSLEEGSYEQYF	TGTGCCAGCAGCTTAGAGGAGGGGTCCTACGAGCAGTACTTC
TRBV9	.	.	TRBJ1-2	CASSVEAPQGTNYGYTF	TGTGCCAGCAGCGTAGAGGCCCCCCAGGGAACTAACTATGGCTACACCTTC
TRBV4-1	TRBD1	.	TRBJ2-3	CASSQDPVQGEGAQYF	TGCGCCAGCAGCCAAGATCCTGTGCAGGGGGAAGGCGCGCAGTATTTT
TRBV5-1	TRBD1	.	TRBJ2-7	CASSSDRVGEQYF	TGCGCCAGCAGCTCGGACAGGGTAGGGGAGCAGTACTTC
TRBV9	TRBD2	.	TRBJ2-3	CASSLSAGLAGGRYTDTQYF	TGTGCCAGCAGCCTTTCCGCGGGACTAGCGGGGGGCCGCTACACAGATACGCAGTATTTT
TRBV4-1	.	.	TRBJ2-7	CASSSQGHRVIF	TGCGCCAGCAGCTCCCAGGGCCACCGTGTCATTTTC
TRBV4-2	.	.	TRBJ1-1	CASSQNPQGTPTEAFF	TGTGCCAGCAGCCAGAATCCGCAGGGAACCCCCACTGAAGCTTTCTTT
TRBV27	.	.	TRBJ2-7	CASSVLRGAHEQYF	TGTGCCAGCAGTGTCCTCCGCGGGGCTCACGAGCAGTACTTC
TRBV6-5	.	.	TRBJ1-6	CASSSTRGAYNSPLHF	TGTGCCAGCAGTTCCACCCGGGGGGCCTATAATTCACCCCTCCACTTT
TRBV5-5	TRBD2	.	TRBJ2-7	CASSSPLLAGHYEQYF	TGTGCCAGCAGCTCCCCTCTACTAGCGGGGCACTACGAGCAGTACTTC
TRBV7-9	TRBD2	.	TRBJ2-1	CASSIGEGEQFF	TGTGCCAGCAGCATTGGGGAGGGTGAGCAGTTCTTC
TRBV7-6	TRBD1	.	TRBJ1-1	CASSFGDRGLPKVTAFF	TGTGCCAGCAGCTTCGGGGACAGGGGGCTTCCTAAGGTAACGGCTTTCTTT
TRBV5-1	TRBD2	.	TRBJ2-1	CASSFMGGTSGYNEQFF	TGCGCCAGCAGCTTTATGGGCGGGACTAGCGGCTACAATGAGCAGTTCTTC
TRBV5-1	.	.	TRBJ2-5	CASSFRSWHQETQYF	TGCGCCAGCAGCTTCAGGTCGTGGCATCAAGAGACCCAGTACTTC
TRBV6-6	.	.	TRBJ2-1	CASSFRREQFF	TGTGCCAGCAGTTTTCGGCGGGAGCAGTTCTTC
TRBV7-8	TRBD1	.	TRBJ2-1	CASSLDVLQGAYNEQFF	TGTGCCAGCAGCTTAGATGTTTTACAGGGGGCCTACAATGAGCAGTTCTTC
TRBV5-1	.	.	TRBJ2-4	CASRRGGLGGMTKNIQYF	TGCGCCAGCAGGAGGGGGGGATTAGGGGGAATGACCAAAAACATTCAGTACTTC
TRBV5-1	TRBD2	.	TRBJ2-7	CASSPRPVAGPSYEQYF	TGCGCCAGCAGCCCACGACCCGTAGCGGGACCTTCCTACGAGCAGTACTTC
TRBV7-8	TRBD2	.	TRBJ2-3	CASSLVSSGASYTQYF	TGTGCCAGCAGCTTAGTCTCTAGCGGGGCGAGTTATACGCAGTATTTT
TRBV4-1	TRBD1	once	TRBJ2-2	CASSQLKTGSGELFF	TGCGCCAGCAGCCAACTCAAGACAGGGAGTGGGGAGCTGTTTTTT
TRBV19	.	.	TRBJ1-2	CASRVGRAYGYTF	TGTGCCAGTAGAGTCGGCAGGGCGTATGGCTACACCTTC